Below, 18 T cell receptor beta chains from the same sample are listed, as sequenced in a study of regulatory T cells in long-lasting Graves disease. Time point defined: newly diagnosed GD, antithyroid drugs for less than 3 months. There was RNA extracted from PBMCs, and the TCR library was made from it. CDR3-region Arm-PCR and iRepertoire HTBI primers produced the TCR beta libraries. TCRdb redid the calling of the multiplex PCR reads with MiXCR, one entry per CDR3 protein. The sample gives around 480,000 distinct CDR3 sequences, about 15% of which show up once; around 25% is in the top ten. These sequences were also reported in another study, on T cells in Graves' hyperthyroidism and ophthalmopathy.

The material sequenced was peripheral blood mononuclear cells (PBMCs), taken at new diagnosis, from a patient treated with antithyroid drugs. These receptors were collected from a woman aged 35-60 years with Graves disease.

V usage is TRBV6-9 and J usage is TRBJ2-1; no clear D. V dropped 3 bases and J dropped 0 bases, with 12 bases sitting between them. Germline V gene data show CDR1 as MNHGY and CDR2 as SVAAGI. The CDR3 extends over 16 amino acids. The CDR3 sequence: CASSYIRPSSYNEQFF. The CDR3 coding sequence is TGTGCCAGCAGTTACATTCGTCCGAGCTCCTACAATGAGCAGTTCTTC.

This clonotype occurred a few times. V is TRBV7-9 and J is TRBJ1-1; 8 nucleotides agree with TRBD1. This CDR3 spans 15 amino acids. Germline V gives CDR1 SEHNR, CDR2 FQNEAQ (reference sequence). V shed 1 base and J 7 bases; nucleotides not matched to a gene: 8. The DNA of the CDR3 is TGTGCCAGCAGCTTAGGGCTGACAGGGGAACTTGAAGCTTTCTTT. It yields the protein CASSLGLTGELEAFF.

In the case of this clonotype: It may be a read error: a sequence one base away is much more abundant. The CDR3 region is CASSIDPELANYGYTF. The CDR3 nucleotides are TGTGCCAGTAGTATCGACCCAGAGTTAGCTAACTATGGCTACACCTTC. This rearrangement joins TRBV19 to TRBJ1-2; D not certain. Germline CDR1 and CDR2: LNHDA and SQIVND (reference sequence). CDR3 length: 16 residues. V was pared by 3 bases and J by 0 bases, with 14 bases between. The entire variable domain, with the rest obtained from reference TRBV19 and TRBJ1-2, is as follows: DGGITQSPKYLFRKEGQNVTLSCEQNLNHDAMYWYRQDPGQGLRLIYYSQIVNDFQKGDIAEGYSVSREKKESFPLTVTSAQKNPTAFYLCASSIDPELANYGYTFGSGTRLTVV.

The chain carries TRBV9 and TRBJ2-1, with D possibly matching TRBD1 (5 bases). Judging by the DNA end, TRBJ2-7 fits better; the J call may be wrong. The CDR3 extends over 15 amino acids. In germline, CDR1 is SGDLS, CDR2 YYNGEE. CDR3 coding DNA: TGTGCCAGCAGCGTAGAAAAGGGGCCGACCTACGAGCAGTACTTC. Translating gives CASSVEKGPTYEQYF.

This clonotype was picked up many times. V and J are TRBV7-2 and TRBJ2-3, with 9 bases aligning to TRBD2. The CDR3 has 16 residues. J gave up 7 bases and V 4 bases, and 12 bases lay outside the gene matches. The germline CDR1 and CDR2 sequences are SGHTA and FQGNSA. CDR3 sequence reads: CASSSSGGGGENTQYF. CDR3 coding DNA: TGTGCCAGCAGCTCCTCCGGCGGGGGGGGTGAAAATACGCAGTATTTT.

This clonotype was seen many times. CDR3 DNA: TGTGCCAGCAGTTACGGGGGGAGCTCCTACAATGAGCAGTTCTTC. Amino acids: CASSYGGSSYNEQFF. The V call is TRBV12-3 or TRBV12-4, the J call TRBJ2-1, with 7 positions matching TRBD2. The J segment lost 0 bases and the V segment lost 4 bases, leaving 3 bases of the junction unmatched. The CDR3 has 15 residues.

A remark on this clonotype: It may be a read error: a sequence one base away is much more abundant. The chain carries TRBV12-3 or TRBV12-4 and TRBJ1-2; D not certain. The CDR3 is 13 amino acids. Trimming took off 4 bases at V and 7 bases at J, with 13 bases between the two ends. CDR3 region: CASSSERRGGYTF. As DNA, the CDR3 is TGTGCCAGCAGTTCGGAGAGACGTGGTGGCTACACCTTC.

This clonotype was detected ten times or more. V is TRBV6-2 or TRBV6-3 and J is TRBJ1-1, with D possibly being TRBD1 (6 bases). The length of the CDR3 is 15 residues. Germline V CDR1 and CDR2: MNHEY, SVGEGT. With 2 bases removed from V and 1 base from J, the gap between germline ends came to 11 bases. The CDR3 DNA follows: TGTGCCAGCAGTTACCGGGGGGCCCCGAACACTGAAGCTTTCTTT. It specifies CASSYRGAPNTEAFF.

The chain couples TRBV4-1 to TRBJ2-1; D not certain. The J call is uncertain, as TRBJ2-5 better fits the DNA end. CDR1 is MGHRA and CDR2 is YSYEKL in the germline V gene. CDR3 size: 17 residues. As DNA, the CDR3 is TGCGCCAGCAGCTTTGCAATGACTCCGGCCCTCCAAGAGACCCAGTACTTC. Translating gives CASSFAMTPALQETQYF.

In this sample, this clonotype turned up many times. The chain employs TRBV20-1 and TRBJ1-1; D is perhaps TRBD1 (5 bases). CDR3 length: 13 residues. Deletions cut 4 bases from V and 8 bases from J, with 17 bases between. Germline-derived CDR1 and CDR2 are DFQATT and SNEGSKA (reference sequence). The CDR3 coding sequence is TGCAGTGCTAATGACAGACTAGCGGAAGAAGCTTTCTTT. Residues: CSANDRLAEEAFF.

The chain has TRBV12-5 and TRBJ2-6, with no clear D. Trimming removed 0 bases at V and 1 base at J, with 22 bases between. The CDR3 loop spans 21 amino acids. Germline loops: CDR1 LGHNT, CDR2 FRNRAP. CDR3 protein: CASGLVPLTADRSSGANVLTF. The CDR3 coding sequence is TGTGCTAGTGGTTTGGTACCTCTGACCGCCGACCGCTCGTCTGGGGCCAACGTCCTGACTTTC.

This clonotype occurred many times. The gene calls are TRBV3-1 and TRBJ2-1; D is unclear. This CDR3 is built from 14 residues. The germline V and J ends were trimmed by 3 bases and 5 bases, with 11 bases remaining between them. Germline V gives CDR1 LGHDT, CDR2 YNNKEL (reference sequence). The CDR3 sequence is CASSHWTEDNEQFF. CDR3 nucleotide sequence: TGTGCCAGCAGCCACTGGACGGAAGACAATGAGCAGTTCTTC.

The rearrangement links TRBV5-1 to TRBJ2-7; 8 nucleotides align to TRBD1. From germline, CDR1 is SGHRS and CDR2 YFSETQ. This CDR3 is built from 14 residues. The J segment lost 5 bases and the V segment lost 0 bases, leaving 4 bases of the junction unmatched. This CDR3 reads CASSLDRGWNEQYF. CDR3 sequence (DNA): TGCGCCAGCAGCTTGGACAGGGGGTGGAACGAGCAGTACTTC.

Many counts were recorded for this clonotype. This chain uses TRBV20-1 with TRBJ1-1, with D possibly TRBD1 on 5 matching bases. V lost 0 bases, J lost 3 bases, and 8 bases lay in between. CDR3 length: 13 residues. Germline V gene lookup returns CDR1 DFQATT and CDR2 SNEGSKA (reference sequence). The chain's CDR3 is CSARDQGHTEAFF. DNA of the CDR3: TGCAGTGCTAGAGATCAGGGTCACACTGAAGCTTTCTTT.

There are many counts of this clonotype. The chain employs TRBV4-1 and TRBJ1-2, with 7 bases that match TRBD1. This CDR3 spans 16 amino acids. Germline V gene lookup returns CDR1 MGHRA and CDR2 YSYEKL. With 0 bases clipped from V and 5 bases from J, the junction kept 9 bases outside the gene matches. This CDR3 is CASSQERYDRVYGYTF. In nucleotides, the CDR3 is TGCGCCAGCAGCCAAGAAAGGTACGACAGGGTGTATGGCTACACCTTC.

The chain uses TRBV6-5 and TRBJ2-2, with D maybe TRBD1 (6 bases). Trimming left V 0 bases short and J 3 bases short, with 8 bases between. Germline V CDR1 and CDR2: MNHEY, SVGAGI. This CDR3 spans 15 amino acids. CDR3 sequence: CASSYSKGDTGELFF. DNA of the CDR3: TGTGCCAGCAGTTACTCGAAGGGGGACACCGGGGAGCTGTTTTTT.

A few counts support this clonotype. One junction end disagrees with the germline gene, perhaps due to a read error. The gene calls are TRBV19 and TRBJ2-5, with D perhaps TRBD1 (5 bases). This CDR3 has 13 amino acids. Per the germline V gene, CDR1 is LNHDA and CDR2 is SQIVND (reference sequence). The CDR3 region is CASKATVQETQCF. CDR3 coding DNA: TGTGCCAGTAAAGCGACAGTACAAGAGACCCAGTGCTTC.

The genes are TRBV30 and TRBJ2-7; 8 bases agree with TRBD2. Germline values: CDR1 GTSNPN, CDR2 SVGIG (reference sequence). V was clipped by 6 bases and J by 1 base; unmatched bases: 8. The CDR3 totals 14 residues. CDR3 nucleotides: TGTGCCTGCCCGGGGGGGGGGTCGTCCTACGAGCAGTACTTC. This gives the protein CACPGGGSSYEQYF. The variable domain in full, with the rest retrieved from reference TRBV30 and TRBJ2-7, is SQTIHQWPATLVQPVGSPLSLECTVEGTSNPNLYWYRQAAGRGLQLLFYSVGIGQISSEVPQNLSASRPQDRQFILSSKKLLLSDSGFYLCACPGGGSSYEQYFGPGTRLTVT.